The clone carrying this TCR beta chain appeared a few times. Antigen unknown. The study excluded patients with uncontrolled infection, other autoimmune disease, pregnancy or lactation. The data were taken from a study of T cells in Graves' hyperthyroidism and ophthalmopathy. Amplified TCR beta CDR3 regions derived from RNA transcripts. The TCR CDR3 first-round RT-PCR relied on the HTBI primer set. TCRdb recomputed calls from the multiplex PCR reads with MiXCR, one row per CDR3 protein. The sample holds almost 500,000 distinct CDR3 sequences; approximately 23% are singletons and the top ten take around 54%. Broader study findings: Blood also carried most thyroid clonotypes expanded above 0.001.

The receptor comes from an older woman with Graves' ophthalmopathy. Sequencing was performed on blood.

CDR3 nucleotide sequence: TGTGCCAGCAGTTACTCGGACGGGGGCCGCGAAAAACTGTTTTTT. Encoded protein: CASSYSDGGREKLFF. The rearrangement uses TRBV6-2 or TRBV6-3 and TRBJ1-4; a weak D match, TRBD1 (6 bases). Germline V gene sequence: CDR1 MNHEY, CDR2 SVGEGT. V was trimmed by 0 bases and J by 8 bases, leaving 13 bases between them. The CDR3 is made up of 15 amino acids.